Listed below are T cell receptor beta chains from one sample, sequenced in a study of CXCR3-negative and CXCR3-positive naive CD8 T cells. TCRdb reprocessed the 5' RACE reads; each CDR3 protein has one entry and no DNA is given. In total, the table holds under 85,000 distinct CDR3 sequences. The sample taken for sequencing was naive CXCR3+ CD8+ T cells from blood. The source of these receptors is a human donor in good health. Some clones in this sample may be carry-over from other donors' samples. CDR3s include the opening cysteine and the closing phenylalanine or tryptophan.

>TRBV6-2/TRBV6-3|TRBJ2-1
CASSLQTGRFYNEQFF
>TRBV12-3/TRBV12-4|TRBJ2-1
CASITYNEQFF
>TRBV6-5|TRBJ2-1
CASSSQGDRRYNEQFF
>TRBV29-1|TRBJ1-1
CSVENRQANTEAFF
>TRBV28|TRBJ2-5
CASGLGGSTDWGFKQTQYF
>TRBV7-6|TRBJ2-7
CASSLGPQDSSQAYEQYF
>TRBV6-5|TRBJ2-7
CASSYEQGAYEQYF
>TRBV9|TRBJ2-1
CASSSQAGGHNEQFF
>TRBV2|TRBJ2-7
CASTEEVRESSYEQYF
>TRBV7-8|TRBJ1-5
CASSLFFTGGNSNQPQHF
>TRBV18|TRBJ1-2
CASSADTTGASYGYTF
>TRBV28|TRBJ2-3
CASSFLEGGTDTQYF
>TRBV29-1|TRBJ2-7
CSVEGGYSSYEQYF
>TRBV12-3/TRBV12-4|TRBJ2-3
CASSLPGTGIVDTQYF
>TRBV6-2/TRBV6-3|TRBJ1-2
CASSYRLEDGYTF
>TRBV28|TRBJ2-7
CASSFTSPSYEQYF
>TRBV25-1|TRBJ2-1
CASRDRAYNEQFF
>TRBV7-3|TRBJ2-1
CASSFGPDSYNEQFF
>TRBV7-9|TRBJ2-3
CASSPKPRGDTQYF
>TRBV4-1|TRBJ2-3
CASSQNAGAPADTQYF
>TRBV10-3|TRBJ2-5
CAISGPSAVSGDQETQYF
>TRBV7-9|TRBJ2-1
CASSTGGRDEQFF
>TRBV6-4|TRBJ2-7
CASSDVLKTRDRGSYEQYF
>TRBV6-2/TRBV6-3|TRBJ2-5
CASSSLLADQETQYF
>TRBV6-2/TRBV6-3|TRBJ1-5
CASSLGPFGNQPQHF
>TRBV7-9|TRBJ1-2
CASNRELGGYTF
>TRBV20-1|TRBJ2-7
CSAGGLAGGRSYEQYF
>TRBV7-2|TRBJ2-1
CASSLLYDGGSEQFF
>TRBV12-3/TRBV12-4|TRBJ2-1
CASSLGGPQFF
>TRBV11-2|TRBJ2-1
CASSLGMSYNEQFF
>TRBV7-9|TRBJ2-7
CASSESYEQYF
>TRBV7-9|TRBJ2-1
CASSSTGRGLYNEQFF
>TRBV2|TRBJ2-3
CASSALRLAAEDTQYF
>TRBV29-1|TRBJ2-7
CSVETSGLDSYEQYF
>TRBV7-2|TRBJ2-1
CASRPRADPEQFF
>TRBV29-1|TRBJ2-7
CSAAGSMALQYEQYF
>TRBV5-1|TRBJ2-7
CASSPGGAEQYF
>TRBV12-5|TRBJ2-7
CASATTESYEQYF
>TRBV6-4|TRBJ1-2
CASSDGGPYGYTF
>TRBV7-9|TRBJ2-1
CASSPGTGGNEQFF
>TRBV9|TRBJ2-2
CASSGQDEFPGELFF
>TRBV3-1|TRBJ2-5
CASSQDFRGAQETQYF
>TRBV20-1|TRBJ2-7
CSARDSRQGLPYEQYF
>TRBV4-1|TRBJ2-7
CASSQVGTPAHEQYF
>TRBV19|TRBJ2-7
CASSRDTTYEQYF